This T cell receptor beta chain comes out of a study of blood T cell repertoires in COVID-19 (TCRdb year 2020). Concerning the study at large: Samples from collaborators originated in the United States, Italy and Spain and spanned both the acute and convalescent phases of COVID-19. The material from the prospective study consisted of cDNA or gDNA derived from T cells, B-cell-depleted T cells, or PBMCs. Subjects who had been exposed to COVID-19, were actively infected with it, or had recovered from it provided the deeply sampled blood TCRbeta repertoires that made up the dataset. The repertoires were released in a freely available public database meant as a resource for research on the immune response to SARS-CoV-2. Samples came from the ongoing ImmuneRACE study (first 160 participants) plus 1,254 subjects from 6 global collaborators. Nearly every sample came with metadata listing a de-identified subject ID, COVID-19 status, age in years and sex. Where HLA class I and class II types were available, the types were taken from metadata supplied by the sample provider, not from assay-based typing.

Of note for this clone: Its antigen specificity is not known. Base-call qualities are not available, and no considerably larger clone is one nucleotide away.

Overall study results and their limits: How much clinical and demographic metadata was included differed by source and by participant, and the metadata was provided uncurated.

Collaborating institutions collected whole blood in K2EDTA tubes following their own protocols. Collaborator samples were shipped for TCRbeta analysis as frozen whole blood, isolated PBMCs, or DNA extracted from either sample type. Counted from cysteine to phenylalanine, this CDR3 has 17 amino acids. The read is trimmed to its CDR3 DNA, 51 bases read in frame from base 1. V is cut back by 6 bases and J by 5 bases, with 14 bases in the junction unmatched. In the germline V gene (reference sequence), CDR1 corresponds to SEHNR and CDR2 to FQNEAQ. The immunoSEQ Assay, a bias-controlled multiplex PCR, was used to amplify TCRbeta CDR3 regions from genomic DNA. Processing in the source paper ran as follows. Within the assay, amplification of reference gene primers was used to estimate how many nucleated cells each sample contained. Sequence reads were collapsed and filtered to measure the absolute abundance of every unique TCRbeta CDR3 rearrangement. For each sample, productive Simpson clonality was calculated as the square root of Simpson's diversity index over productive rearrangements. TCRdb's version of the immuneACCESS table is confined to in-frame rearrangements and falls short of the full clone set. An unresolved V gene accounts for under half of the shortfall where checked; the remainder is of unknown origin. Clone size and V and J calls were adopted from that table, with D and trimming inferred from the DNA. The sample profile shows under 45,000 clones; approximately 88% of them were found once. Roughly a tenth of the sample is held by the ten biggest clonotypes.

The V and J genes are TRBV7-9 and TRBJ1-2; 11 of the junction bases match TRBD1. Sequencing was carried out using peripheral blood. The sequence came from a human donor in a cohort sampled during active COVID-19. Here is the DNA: TGTGCCAGCAGTTCCGAGGACAGGGGGCGTTTTGGGTATGGCTACACCTTC. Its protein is CASSSEDRGRFGYGYTF.